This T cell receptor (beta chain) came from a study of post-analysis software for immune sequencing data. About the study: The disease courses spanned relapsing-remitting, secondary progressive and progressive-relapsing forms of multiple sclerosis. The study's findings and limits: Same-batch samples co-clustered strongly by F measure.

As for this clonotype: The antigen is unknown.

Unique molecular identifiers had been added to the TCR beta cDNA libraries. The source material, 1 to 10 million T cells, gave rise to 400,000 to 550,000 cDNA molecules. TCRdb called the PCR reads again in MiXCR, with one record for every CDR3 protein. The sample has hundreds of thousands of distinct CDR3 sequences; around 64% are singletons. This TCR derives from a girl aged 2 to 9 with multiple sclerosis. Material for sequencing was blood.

Written as DNA, the CDR3 is TGCAGTGCTAGAGATCGGAGGAGGGCAGTTAGGAATACGCAGTATTTT. Its translation is CSARDRRRAVRNTQYF. This chain joins TRBV20-1 and TRBJ2-3; D might be TRBD2 (6 bases). V lost 0 bases and J lost 7, with 20 bases in between. This CDR3 region has 16 residues. Germline-derived CDR1 and CDR2 are DFQATT and SNEGSKA (reference sequence).